Listed here are 21 T cell receptor beta chains from one sample, sequenced in a study of T-cell reconstitution after alpha-beta-depleted transplantation in children. Preparation of the TCRbeta library was carried out with unique molecular identifiers. Via MiXCR, TCRdb re-called the PCR reads, giving one row per CDR3 protein. The data contain about 600,000 distinct CDR3 sequences, approximately 10% of them singletons. The source material was PBMCs from the stem cell graft donor, sampled from the stem cell graft. The receptors were sampled from a human donor who donated a stem cell graft to a child with acute myeloid leukemia.

Ten or more counts support this clonotype. One end of the junction varies from germline; a read error may be responsible. The V gene is TRBV7-2, the J gene TRBJ2-1; 12 bases align to TRBD2. The germline V gene has CDR1 SGHTA and CDR2 FQGNSA. The CDR3 sequence is 16 residues long. CDR3 nucleotides: TGTGCCAGCAGCCTAGCGGGAGGGCTCTCCTACAATGAGCAGTTCTTC. Translation gives CASSLAGGLSYNEQFF.

This clonotype was found many times. The chain links TRBV5-1 to TRBJ2-6; D remains ambiguous. This CDR3 is built from 15 residues. Germline lookup yields CDR1 SGHRS and CDR2 YFSETQ. V lost 7 bases and J 1 base, leaving 12 bases between the germline ends. This chain's CDR3 is CASYRGESGANVLTF. The DNA of the CDR3 is TGCGCCAGCTACCGAGGAGAGTCTGGGGCCAACGTCCTGACTTTC.

There are many counts of this clonotype. The rearrangement joins TRBV5-1 to TRBJ2-7, with 7 nucleotides matching TRBD1. Per germline, CDR1 SGHRS and CDR2 YFSETQ. The CDR3 runs to 15 residues. Trimming at V came to 4 bases and at J to 2 bases, leaving 9 bases not matched to a gene. CDR3 region: CASSPKGTDTYEQYF. CDR3 sequence (DNA): TGCGCCAGCAGCCCAAAGGGGACAGATACCTACGAGCAGTACTTC.

This chain joins TRBV4-3 and TRBJ2-3, with TRBD2 matching over 7 bases. Trimming cost V 3 bases and J 6 bases; bases outside gene matches: 6. This CDR3 has 14 residues. In germline, CDR1 is LGHNA, CDR2 YSLEER. CDR3 sequence: CASSQGGGQDTQYF. The CDR3 DNA reads as TGCGCCAGCAGCCAGGGGGGAGGGCAGGATACGCAGTATTTT.

The rearrangement links TRBV7-3 to TRBJ2-7; no clear D gene. The CDR3 is 13 residues long. V was cut by 1 base and J by 6 bases, with 10 bases left in between. Germline CDR1 is SGHTA and CDR2 is FQGTGA. CDR3 in amino acids: CASSLIYLGEQYF. In DNA form, the CDR3 reads TGTGCCAGCAGCTTAATATATCTCGGCGAGCAGTACTTC.

In the case of this clonotype: One end of the junction is discordant with germline, which a read error may explain. The rearrangement uses TRBV12-3 or TRBV12-4 and TRBJ2-7; 8 bases fit TRBD1. This CDR3 is built from 15 residues. This chain's CDR3 is CASSAGTGLTYKQYF. CDR3 bases: TGTGCCAGCAGCGCCGGGACAGGTCTGACCTACAAGCAGTACTTC.

Many counts were recorded for this clonotype. The rearrangement joins TRBV20-1 to TRBJ2-7, with D perhaps assigned TRBD1 or TRBD2 (5 bases each). This CDR3 is 13 amino acids long. V lost 6 bases and J lost 7, with 19 bases in between. CDR1 is DFQATT, CDR2 SNEGSKA, per germline (reference sequence). Written as DNA, the CDR3 is TGCAGTGCCCCTCGGGGCACAGAGGAGGAGCAGTACTTC. Encoded protein: CSAPRGTEEEQYF.

There are many counts of this clonotype. The genes are TRBV2 and TRBJ2-1; no reliable D call. The V and J ends lost 3 bases and 6 bases respectively, with 9 bases between them. The CDR3 contains 13 residues. Germline V gene sequence: CDR1 SNHLY, CDR2 FYNNEI. The CDR3 DNA is TGTGCCAGCAGTGATACCTTCTTCAATGAGCAGTTCTTC. It encodes CASSDTFFNEQFF.

This clonotype has just a few counts. The rearrangement links TRBV5-1 to TRBJ1-3; D not resolved. This CDR3 spans 14 amino acids. Germline V lookup: CDR1 SGHRS, CDR2 YFSETQ. Between the trimmed V and J ends, which lost 4 bases and 2 bases, there was a span of 10 bases. DNA of the CDR3: TGCGCCAGCAGCCCGGGAGTCCCTGGAAACACCATATATTTT. This gives the protein CASSPGVPGNTIYF.

This clonotype came up many times. This chain uses TRBV6-5 with TRBJ2-1, with no clear D. V shed 2 bases and J shed 7 bases, with 9 bases lying between them. CDR3 length: 13 amino acids. Germline V gene lookup returns CDR1 MNHEY and CDR2 SVGAGI. CDR3 region: CASSYGTQNEQFF. The DNA of the CDR3 is TGTGCCAGCAGTTACGGCACCCAAAATGAGCAGTTCTTC.

This clonotype was counted many times. This chain connects TRBV5-6 to TRBJ2-3; D is undetermined. The CDR3 length is 13 residues. CDR1 and CDR2 (germline): SGHDT, YYEEEE. V lost 4 bases and J 1 base, leaving 7 bases between the germline ends. The CDR3 loop is CASSPTGTDTQYF. In DNA, the CDR3 is TGTGCCAGCAGCCCGACGGGCACAGATACGCAGTATTTT.

The table lists this clonotype with a few counts. The chain is built from TRBV11-2 and TRBJ2-3, with 8 bases fitting TRBD2. This CDR3 is 18 amino acids long. Unmatched junction bases numbered 13, after V lost 1 base and J lost 4 bases. Germline CDR1 and CDR2: SGHAT and FQNNGV. This chain's CDR3 is CASSLVVRRGALADTQYF. CDR3 coding DNA: TGTGCCAGCAGCTTAGTTGTCCGGCGGGGGGCATTGGCAGATACGCAGTATTTT.

V usage is TRBV5-5 and J usage is TRBJ2-5, with D hard to call. The CDR3 is made up of 13 amino acids. The V end lost 0 bases, the J end lost 2 bases, and 5 bases lay between the germline ends. CDR1 and CDR2 (germline): SGHKS, YYEKEE (reference sequence). The CDR3, as DNA: TGTGCCAGCAGCTTGGAGGGACAAGAGACCCAGTACTTC. Its protein product is CASSLEGQETQYF.

The V call is TRBV12-3 or TRBV12-4, the J call TRBJ2-2, with D unclear. The length of the CDR3 is 13 residues. The V gene lost 1 base and the J gene lost 7 bases, with 7 bases spanning the gap. DNA of the CDR3: TGTGCCAGCAGTTTAGGTTCCGGCGGGGAGCTGTTTTTT. It is translated as CASSLGSGGELFF.

The genes are TRBV10-3 and TRBJ2-5, with D uncertain. Germline CDR1 is ENHRY and CDR2 is SYGVKD. This CDR3 comprises 13 residues. V was clipped by 9 bases and J by 5 bases, with 16 bases between them. The CDR3 DNA follows: TGTGCCATTGGACCGCTGCTGAGGGAGACCCAGTACTTC. Translation: CAIGPLLRETQYF.

This clonotype was observed many times. The chain couples TRBV20-1 to TRBJ2-1; perhaps TRBD2 as D (6 bases). Germline values: CDR1 DFQATT, CDR2 SNEGSKA (reference sequence). V lost 0 bases to trimming and J lost 4 bases, with 13 bases between them. The CDR3 spans 15 residues. The CDR3 DNA is TGCAGTGCTAGAGATTGGACTACAGAATACAATGAGCAGTTCTTC. Its protein is CSARDWTTEYNEQFF.

This clonotype turned up a few times. The CDR3: CASSGRRVSPLHF. In nucleotides, the CDR3 is TGTGCCAGCAGCGGACGAAGGGTTTCACCCCTCCACTTT. The chain joins TRBV28 to TRBJ1-6, with unresolved D. Germline CDR1 reads MDHEN; CDR2 reads SYDVKM. The CDR3 sequence is 13 residues long. V lost 6 bases to trimming and J lost 9 bases, with 12 bases between them.

There are a few counts of this clonotype. The chain links TRBV5-1 to TRBJ2-3, with D unresolved. The CDR3 consists of 12 residues. Germline CDR1 and CDR2: SGHRS and YFSETQ. The ends were cut back, 0 bases at V and 11 bases at J, with 10 bases in the middle. The CDR3 nucleotides are TGCGCCAGCAGCTTGGGCGAGGTGGGGCAGTATTTT. Its protein is CASSLGEVGQYF.

CDR3 sequence (DNA): TGTGCCAGCAGCTCTCTCCCGGGACAGGGGTCCTCTGGGGCCAACGTCCTGACTTTC. Translating it yields CASSSLPGQGSSGANVLTF. This chain uses TRBV3-1 with TRBJ2-6; 10 bases line up with TRBD1. This CDR3 has 19 residues. V lost 5 bases to trimming and J lost 0 bases; unmatched junction nucleotides: 10. Germline V gene lookup returns CDR1 LGHDT and CDR2 YNNKEL (reference sequence).

The chain uses TRBV11-2 and TRBJ2-7; D not resolved. The germline gives CDR1 SGHAT, CDR2 FQNNGV. With 7 bases removed from V and 5 bases from J, the gap between germline ends came to 18 bases. The CDR3 sequence is 14 residues long. Here the CDR3 reads CASKLSGILHEQYF. The CDR3 coding sequence is TGTGCCAGCAAACTCAGTGGGATATTACACGAGCAGTACTTC.

Many counts were recorded for this clonotype. The gene calls are TRBV12-3 or TRBV12-4 and TRBJ2-1, with D possibly TRBD2 on 5 matching bases. The CDR3 consists of 15 residues. The V end was cut by 5 bases, the J end by 2 bases, with 13 bases between. In nucleotides, the CDR3 is TGTGCCAGCAGTCGGCGGGCGGACCCCTACAATGAGCAGTTCTTC. Protein sequence: CASSRRADPYNEQFF.